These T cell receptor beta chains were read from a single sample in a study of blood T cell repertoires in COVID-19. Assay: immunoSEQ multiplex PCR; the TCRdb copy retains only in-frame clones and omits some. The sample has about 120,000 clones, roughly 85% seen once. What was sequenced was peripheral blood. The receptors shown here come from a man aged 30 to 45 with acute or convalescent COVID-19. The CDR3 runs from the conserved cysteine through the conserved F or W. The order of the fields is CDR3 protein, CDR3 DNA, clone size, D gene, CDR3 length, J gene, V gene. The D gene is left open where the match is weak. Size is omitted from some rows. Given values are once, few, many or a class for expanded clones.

CASSISGGDSYEQYF | TGCGCCAGCAGCATCTCAGGGGGCGATTCCTACGAGCAGTACTTC | - | TRBD1 | 15 | TRBJ2-7 | TRBV5-1
CASKSTGVYNSPLHF | TGTGCCAGCAAGTCGACAGGGGTCTATAATTCACCCCTCCACTTT | - | TRBD1 | 15 | TRBJ1-6 | TRBV3-1/TRBV3-2
CASSPRVRVNTEAFF | TGTGCCAGCAGCCCCCGGGTTCGGGTGAACACTGAAGCTTTCTTT | - | - | 15 | TRBJ1-1 | TRBV7-9
CASSPVGAGDGYTF | TGTGCCAGCAGTCCAGTCGGGGCAGGGGATGGCTACACCTTC | - | - | 14 | TRBJ1-2 | TRBV27
CASTTSGTGGHSPLHF | TGTGCCAGTACCACTTCCGGGACAGGGGGCCATTCACCCCTCCACTTT | - | TRBD1 | 16 | TRBJ1-6 | TRBV19
CASSFSQFAGNEQFF | TGTGCCAGCAGCTTTTCCCAATTTGCCGGGAATGAGCAGTTCTTC | - | - | 15 | TRBJ2-1 | TRBV7-9
CASRTREGGNTGELFF | TGTGCCAGCAGAACGAGGGAGGGAGGGAACACCGGGGAGCTGTTTTTT | once | TRBD2 | 16 | TRBJ2-2 | TRBV5-6
CASSLAVGGGPSDTQYF | TGCGCCAGCAGCTTGGCCGTGGGCGGGGGGCCCTCCGATACGCAGTATTTT | - | TRBD2 | 17 | TRBJ2-3 | TRBV5-1
CASSGGVGTEAFF | TGTGCCAGCAGTGGAGGGGTGGGAACTGAAGCTTTCTTT | - | - | 13 | TRBJ1-1 | TRBV12-3/TRBV12-4
CASSGGTGNGNQPQHF | TGTGCCAGCAGTGGAGGGACAGGGAATGGCAATCAGCCCCAGCATTTT | - | TRBD1 | 16 | TRBJ1-5 | TRBV6-4
CASSPGVGRSGNTIYF | TGCGCCAGCAGCCCCGGGGTTGGACGCTCTGGAAACACCATATATTTT | - | - | 16 | TRBJ1-3 | TRBV10-1
CASSPQDRGEKLFF | TGTGCCAGCAGCCCCCAGGACAGGGGTGAAAAACTGTTTTTT | - | TRBD1 | 14 | TRBJ1-4 | TRBV4-2
CASSLVGSETQYF | TGTGCCAGCAGTTTAGTGGGCTCAGAGACCCAGTACTTC | - | - | 13 | TRBJ2-5 | TRBV12-3/TRBV12-4
CASSFGHLQGTQYF | TGTGCCAGCAGCTTCGGACACCTACAAGGGACCCAGTACTTC | - | - | 14 | TRBJ2-5 | TRBV5-5
CASSQEDRGLSPLHF | TGCGCCAGCAGCCAAGAAGACAGGGGGCTTTCACCCCTCCACTTT | few | TRBD1 | 15 | TRBJ1-6 | TRBV4-3
CASSLVGTSGSKNNEQFF | TGTGCCAGCAGCTTGGTAGGGACTAGCGGGAGCAAGAACAATGAGCAGTTCTTC | - | TRBD2 | 18 | TRBJ2-1 | TRBV5-6
CASSQGTGSNQPQHF | TGTGCCAGCAGCCAGGGGACAGGGAGCAATCAGCCCCAGCATTTT | - | TRBD1 | 15 | TRBJ1-5 | TRBV11-2
CASSTRSYQPQHF | TGTGCCAGCAGTACGAGATCCTATCAGCCCCAGCATTTT | - | - | 13 | TRBJ1-5 | TRBV12-3/TRBV12-4
CASSPGPGRVSDTQYF | TGTGCCAGCAGCCCCGGGCCCGGCAGGGTATCAGATACGCAGTATTTT | - | - | 16 | TRBJ2-3 | TRBV11-3
CASSVRTSWGGGDTQYF | TGTGCCAGCAGCGTACGGACTAGCTGGGGTGGTGGAGATACGCAGTATTTT | - | TRBD2 | 17 | TRBJ2-3 | TRBV7-2
CASSIQGQGEAFF | TGTGCCAGTAGTATACAGGGACAGGGAGAAGCTTTCTTT | - | TRBD1 | 13 | TRBJ1-1 | TRBV19
CASSLGQGSGYTF | TGTGCCAGCAGCCTCGGACAGGGGAGTGGCTACACCTTC | - | TRBD1 | 13 | TRBJ1-2 | TRBV6-5
CASSLGTTQPQHF | TGTGCCAGCAGTTTAGGGACAACCCAGCCCCAGCATTTT | - | - | 13 | TRBJ1-5 | TRBV12-3/TRBV12-4
CAWSVPGGNTEAFF | TGTGCCTGGAGTGTACCCGGGGGGAACACTGAAGCTTTCTTT | - | - | 14 | TRBJ1-1 | TRBV30
CASSQGPGTSGRGSYNEQFF | TGCGCCAGCAGCCAAGGCCCCGGGACTAGCGGGAGGGGGTCCTACAATGAGCAGTTCTTC | - | TRBD2 | 20 | TRBJ2-1 | TRBV4-1
CAWNEDRTYNSPLHF | TGTGCCTGGAACGAAGACAGGACTTATAATTCACCCCTCCACTTT | - | - | 15 | TRBJ1-6 | TRBV30
CASSGSGPYEQYF | TGTGCCAGCAGTGGGAGCGGGCCCTACGAGCAGTACTTC | - | - | 13 | TRBJ2-7 | TRBV9
CASSQMGNTIYF | TGTGCCAGCAGCCAGATGGGAAACACCATATATTTT | once | - | 12 | TRBJ1-3 | TRBV12-3/TRBV12-4
CASSVGLLADYNEQFF | TGTGCCAGCAGCGTAGGGTTACTAGCGGACTACAATGAGCAGTTCTTC | - | TRBD2 | 16 | TRBJ2-1 | TRBV9
CASSLAGLAGEDKNIQYF | TGTGCCAGCAGTTTAGCGGGACTAGCGGGAGAGGACAAAAACATTCAGTACTTC | - | TRBD2 | 18 | TRBJ2-4 | TRBV27
CASANGGQGDTQYF | TGTGCCAGCGCCAACGGGGGGCAGGGAGATACGCAGTATTTT | - | - | 14 | TRBJ2-3 | TRBV9
CASSYGQAGGYGYTF | TGTGCCAGCAGTTACGGGCAGGCTGGTGGATATGGCTACACCTTC | - | - | 15 | TRBJ1-2 | TRBV6-2/TRBV6-3
CASSSGGAREQFF | TGTGCCAGTAGTAGCGGGGGGGCCCGAGAGCAGTTCTTC | once | TRBD2 | 13 | TRBJ2-1 | TRBV2
CASSSEGGGATDTQYF | TGTGCCAGCAGCTCAGAGGGCGGGGGGGCCACAGATACGCAGTATTTT | - | TRBD2 | 16 | TRBJ2-3 | TRBV13
CASSAGTDTYEQYF | TGTGCCAGCAGCGCCGGGACAGACACCTACGAGCAGTACTTC | - | TRBD1 | 14 | TRBJ2-7 | TRBV9
CASSQGRLAGGPSSYNEQFF | TGCGCCAGCAGCCAAGGGAGACTAGCGGGGGGCCCTAGCTCCTACAATGAGCAGTTCTTC | - | TRBD2 | 20 | TRBJ2-1 | TRBV4-1
CASSLEQDNSPLHF | TGTGCCAGCAGCTTGGAACAGGATAATTCACCCCTCCACTTT | - | - | 14 | TRBJ1-6 | TRBV5-8
CASGLVRYQGFQLGNEKLFF | TGTGCTAGTGGTTTGGTACGGTACCAAGGATTTCAACTAGGTAATGAAAAACTGTTTTTT | - | - | 20 | TRBJ1-4 | TRBV12-5
CASSPGQGLHGYTF | TGCGCCAGCAGCCCCGGACAGGGGTTGCATGGCTACACCTTC | - | TRBD1 | 14 | TRBJ1-2 | TRBV5-1
CASSLASFSGNQPQHF | TGTGCCAGCAGCTTGGCTTCGTTTTCGGGCAATCAGCCCCAGCATTTT | - | - | 16 | TRBJ1-5 | TRBV5-6
CASSHDLARDRELFF | TGTGCCAGCAGCCATGATTTGGCCCGTGATAGGGAGCTGTTTTTT | once | - | 15 | TRBJ2-2 | TRBV14
CASSIWVEGTEAFF | TGTGCCAGTAGTATTTGGGTCGAGGGCACTGAAGCTTTCTTT | - | - | 14 | TRBJ1-1 | TRBV19
CAYKQGSSYNSPLHF | TGTGCCTACAAACAGGGGAGCTCCTATAATTCACCCCTCCACTTT | few | TRBD1 | 15 | TRBJ1-6 | TRBV30
CASSLGGNGELFF | TGTGCCAGCAGCTTGGGCGGGAACGGGGAGCTGTTTTTT | few | - | 13 | TRBJ2-2 | TRBV5-4
CASSLGDYTEAFF | TGTGCCAGCAGCTTAGGGGACTACACTGAAGCTTTCTTT | - | - | 13 | TRBJ1-1 | TRBV7-2
CASSLGTGWNTGELFF | TGCGCCAGCAGCTTGGGGACAGGGTGGAACACCGGGGAGCTGTTTTTT | - | TRBD1 | 16 | TRBJ2-2 | TRBV5-1
CATRHGQGDTGELFF | TGTGCCACCAGACACGGACAGGGGGACACCGGGGAGCTGTTTTTT | once | TRBD1 | 15 | TRBJ2-2 | TRBV15
CASSSAGTVQETQYF | TGTGCCAGCAGCTCCGCCGGGACAGTCCAAGAGACCCAGTACTTC | once | TRBD1 | 15 | TRBJ2-5 | TRBV7-6
CASSYSFSGAGNTIYF | TGTGCCAGCAGTTACTCGTTTTCAGGGGCTGGAAACACCATATATTTT | - | - | 16 | TRBJ1-3 | TRBV6-5
CASSLVVSAGGSYNEQFF | TGTGCCAGCAGCTTAGTGGTTTCAGCGGGGGGTTCCTACAATGAGCAGTTCTTC | few | TRBD2 | 18 | TRBJ2-1 | TRBV7-2
CASGPGTSGTYSRGNEQFF | TGTGCTAGTGGTCCCGGGACTAGCGGGACTTACAGTAGAGGGAATGAGCAGTTCTTC | once | TRBD2 | 19 | TRBJ2-1 | TRBV12-5
CASGRTGANTGELFF | TGTGCCAGCGGCCGGACAGGGGCGAACACCGGGGAGCTGTTTTTT | - | TRBD1 | 15 | TRBJ2-2 | TRBV11-1
CASSWSREVNQPQHF | TGTGCCAGCAGTTGGAGTCGAGAAGTCAATCAGCCCCAGCATTTT | - | - | 15 | TRBJ1-5 | TRBV6-2/TRBV6-3
CASSSWGTAFYNEQFF | TGTGCCAGCAGCTCCTGGGGGACAGCCTTCTACAATGAGCAGTTCTTC | - | TRBD1 | 16 | TRBJ2-1 | TRBV5-8
CASRRGLFGNTIYF | TGTGCCAGCCGCCGAGGATTATTCGGAAACACCATATATTTT | - | - | 14 | TRBJ1-3 | TRBV3-1/TRBV3-2
CASSYSAYTGELFF | TGTGCCAGCAGTTACTCAGCTTACACCGGGGAGCTGTTTTTT | - | - | 14 | TRBJ2-2 | TRBV6-5
CARSLAPEDRHRGCGNTIYF | TGTGCCAGAAGCTTGGCCCCGGAGGACAGACATCGGGGCTGTGGAAACACCATATATTTT | once | - | 20 | TRBJ1-3 | TRBV5-3
CASSPRRTGEPETQYF | TGTGCCAGCAGCCCCCGCCGGACAGGCGAACCGGAGACCCAGTACTTC | - | TRBD1 | 16 | TRBJ2-5 | TRBV7-9